This T cell receptor (beta chain) derives from a study of T-cell reconstitution after alpha-beta-depleted transplantation in children. The ends were cut back, 0 bases at V and 8 bases at J, with 2 bases in the middle. The CDR3 is 10 amino acids. Germline V gives CDR1 DFQATT, CDR2 SNEGSKA (reference sequence). As it was prepared, the TCRbeta library received unique molecular identifiers. TCRdb re-called the PCR reads through MiXCR, storing one row per CDR3 protein. The data contain under 250,000 distinct CDR3 sequences, approximately 15% of them singletons. The rearrangement joins TRBV20-1 to TRBJ2-1; no firm D call. This receptor was obtained from a male patient between 2 and 9 years old who had a stem cell transplant for acute lymphoblastic leukemia, so the T cells may come from the graft donor. The material was PBMCs, mostly from graft donor cells, obtained 360 days after TCRalphabeta/CD19-depleted stem cell transplant. In DNA form, the CDR3 reads TGCAGTGCTAGAGAGGATGAGCAGTTCTTC. Protein product: CSAREDEQFF.